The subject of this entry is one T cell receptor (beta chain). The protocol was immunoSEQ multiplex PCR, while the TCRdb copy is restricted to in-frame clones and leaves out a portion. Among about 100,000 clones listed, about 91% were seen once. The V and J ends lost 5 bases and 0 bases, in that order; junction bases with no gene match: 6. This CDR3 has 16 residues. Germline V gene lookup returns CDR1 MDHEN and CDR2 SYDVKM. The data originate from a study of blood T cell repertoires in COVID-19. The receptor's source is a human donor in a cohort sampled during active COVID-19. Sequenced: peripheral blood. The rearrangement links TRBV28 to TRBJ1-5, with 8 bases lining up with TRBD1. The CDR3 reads CASSGPGQVSNQPQHF. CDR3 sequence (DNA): TGTGCCAGCAGTGGTCCGGGACAGGTTAGCAATCAGCCCCAGCATTTT.